This TCR beta chain was sequenced during a study of regulatory T cells in long-lasting Graves disease. Time point reported: newly diagnosed GD, antithyroid drugs for less than 3 months. RNA extracted from PBMCs served as the sequencing template. Both iRepertoire HTBI primers and Arm-PCR of CDR3 regions were used to build the TCR beta libraries. From the multiplex PCR reads, TCRdb called clonotypes with MiXCR, one entry per CDR3 protein. The table has approximately 360,000 distinct CDR3 sequences, 12% seen once. CDR1 is MDHEN and CDR2 is SYDVKM in the germline V gene. V was clipped by 6 bases and J by 0 bases, with 17 bases between them. The CDR3 extends over 16 amino acids. These data were also reused for a study on T cells in Graves' hyperthyroidism and ophthalmopathy.

The sequenced sample was peripheral blood mononuclear cells (PBMCs), obtained at new diagnosis, from a patient treated with antithyroid drugs. The chain recombines TRBV28 with TRBJ2-5, with D maybe TRBD1 (6 bases). This receptor was obtained from a woman aged 18-35 years with Graves disease. This chain's CDR3 is CASRIPGHPDQETQYF. CDR3 in DNA: TGTGCCAGCAGAATCCCGGGACACCCAGACCAAGAGACCCAGTACTTC. Full variable domain (rest looked up from reference TRBV28 and TRBJ2-5): DVKVTQSSRYLVKRTGEKVFLECVQDMDHENMFWYRQDPGLGLRLIYFSYDVKMKEKGDIPEGYSVSREKKERFSLILESASTNQTSMYLCASRIPGHPDQETQYFGPGTRLLVL.